The TCR beta chain described here comes from a study of T cells after yellow fever vaccination. Notes on the study in general: Detected again after the booster were most primary-vaccination clones, at 95% to 96% CD4 and roughly 88% CD8.

TCRdb fed the 5' RACE reads into MiXCR, producing one record per CDR3 protein. This sample has about 350,000 distinct CDR3 sequences, with approximately 12% found just once. Germline CDR1 is SQVTM and CDR2 is ANQGSEA. The CDR3 consists of 14 residues. V was trimmed by 5 bases and J by 5 bases, leaving 15 bases between them. The sample holds a few counts of this clonotype. What it recognizes is unknown. The receptor was isolated from a man aged 18 to 29 who received the YFV17D yellow fever vaccine. The sequences come from CD4+ T cells sorted from PBMCs, collected 15 days after the yellow fever booster vaccination. This rearrangement joins TRBV29-1 to TRBJ2-2; no reliable D call. The CDR3 DNA reads TGCAGCGTTAGTAGGTCAGAGTCAACCGGGGAGCTGTTTTTT. This encodes CSVSRSESTGELFF.